The present T cell receptor beta chain was sequenced within a study of post-analysis software for immune sequencing data. Across the study: As for disease course, relapsing-remitting, secondary progressive and progressive-relapsing multiple sclerosis were all included.

Unique molecular identifiers had been added to the TCR beta cDNA libraries. TCRdb redid the calling of the PCR reads with MiXCR, one entry per CDR3 protein. The sample lists around 400,000 distinct CDR3 sequences, roughly 30% seen once, with under 15% in the top ten. Specimen: blood. The sequence came from a girl aged 5-17 years with multiple sclerosis.

CDR3 amino acids: CASSLYTLYNEQFF. In nucleotides, the CDR3 is TGTGCCAGCAGTTTATATACACTTTACAATGAGCAGTTCTTC. The chain employs TRBV12-3 or TRBV12-4 and TRBJ2-1; no definite D call. The CDR3 sequence is 14 residues long. V lost 2 bases, J lost 4 bases, and 9 bases lay in between.